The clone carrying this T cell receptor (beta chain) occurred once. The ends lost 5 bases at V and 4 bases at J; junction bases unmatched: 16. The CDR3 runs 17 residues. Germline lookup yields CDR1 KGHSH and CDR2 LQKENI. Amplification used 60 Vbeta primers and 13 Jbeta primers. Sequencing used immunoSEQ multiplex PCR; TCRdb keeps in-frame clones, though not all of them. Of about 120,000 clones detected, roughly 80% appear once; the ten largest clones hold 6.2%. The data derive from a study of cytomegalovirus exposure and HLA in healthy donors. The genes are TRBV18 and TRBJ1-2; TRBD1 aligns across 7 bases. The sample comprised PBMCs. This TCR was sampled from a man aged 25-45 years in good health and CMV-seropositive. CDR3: CASSRKDHAGGSYGYTF. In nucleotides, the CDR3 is TGTGCCAGCTCAAGAAAAGATCATGCAGGGGGAAGCTATGGCTACACCTTC.